A single sample is the source of the 11 T cell receptor beta chains below, sequenced in a study of HIV-infected children after antiretroviral therapy interruption. A 3' RACE protocol on RNA, with unique molecular identifiers, produced the TCR library. TCRdb called the 3' RACE reads again in MiXCR, with one record for every CDR3 protein. The table has fewer than 20,000 distinct CDR3 sequences, roughly 3.4% seen once. Treatment noted: PENTA 11 planned treatment interruption arm or continuous ART arm. The specimen comprised CD45RA+ CD4+ T cells from PBMCs, sampled from a donor given antiretroviral therapy, either interrupted or continuous. Stated subset: naive CD4+ CD45RA+ CD45RO- T cells. The receptor set was obtained from a child younger than 18 with HIV.

In this sample, this clonotype turned up many times. The chain employs TRBV20-1 and TRBJ2-7; TRBD2 aligns across 11 bases. Losses at the gene ends were 0 bases for V and 6 bases for J; bases not matched to a gene: 10. The CDR3 is made up of 16 amino acids. Germline CDR1 reads DFQATT; CDR2 reads SNEGSKA (reference sequence). In nucleotides, the CDR3 is TGCAGTGCTAGAGAGATTAGGCTAGCGGGGGGATCCGAGCAGTACTTC. It specifies CSAREIRLAGGSEQYF.

This clonotype was observed at least ten times. This chain uses TRBV20-1 with TRBJ1-2, with D unclear. V was trimmed by 3 bases and J by 5 bases, leaving 10 bases between them. The germline CDR1 and CDR2 sequences are DFQATT and SNEGSKA (reference sequence). The CDR3 runs to 12 residues. CDR3 residues: CSAREGKYGYTF. The DNA for the CDR3 is TGCAGTGCTAGGGAGGGAAAATATGGCTACACCTTC.

In this sample, this clonotype turned up many times. The chain couples TRBV5-1 to TRBJ1-1, with 7 bases matching TRBD1. From germline, CDR1 is SGHRS and CDR2 YFSETQ. V lost 2 bases and J lost 1; bases outside the gene matches: 2. There are 14 residues in the CDR3. CDR3 nucleotide sequence: TGCGCCAGCAGCTTCGGGACAGAGAACACTGAAGCTTTCTTT. This translates into CASSFGTENTEAFF.

In this sample, this clonotype turned up a few times. The genes are TRBV10-3 and TRBJ2-7; 8 nucleotides line up with TRBD1. V was clipped by 7 bases and J by 6 bases; unmatched bases: 5. The CDR3 has 12 residues. From germline, CDR1 is ENHRY and CDR2 SYGVKD. CDR3 DNA sequence: TGTGCCATCAAGCCAGGGGGCGGCGAGCAGTACTTC. Translation gives CAIKPGGGEQYF.

This clonotype was recorded at least ten times. The chain combines TRBV12-5 with TRBJ2-3, with D maybe TRBD1 (5 bases). This CDR3 contains 13 residues. V lost 5 bases to trimming and J lost 5 bases, with 11 bases between them. Germline CDR1 LGHNT, CDR2 FRNRAP. CDR3 sequence reads: CASGLGARDTQYF. DNA of the CDR3: TGTGCTAGTGGTCTAGGGGCGAGAGATACGCAGTATTTT.

This clonotype was recorded at least ten times. The CDR3 is CASSQEGASGELFF. For the CDR3, the DNA is TGTGCCAGCAGCCAAGAGGGGGCGTCCGGGGAGCTGTTTTTT. V is TRBV7-2 and J is TRBJ2-2, with 7 bases lining up with TRBD1. Germline V CDR1 and CDR2: SGHTA, FQGNSA. Unmatched junction bases numbered 6, after V lost 5 bases and J lost 6 bases. This CDR3 has 14 residues.

This clonotype was counted many times. V gene TRBV28 combines with J gene TRBJ2-1; D might be TRBD2 (5 bases). This CDR3 comprises 12 residues. Looked up from germline, CDR1 is MDHEN and CDR2 is SYDVKM. Trimming took 5 bases from V and 11 from J, leaving 13 bases between them. CDR3 in amino acids: CASSPRAQKQFF. The CDR3 DNA reads as TGTGCCAGCAGTCCGCGGGCCCAGAAGCAGTTCTTC. The full variable domain, in which reference TRBV28 and TRBJ2-1 provide the parts outside the CDR3, is DVKVTQSSRYLVKRTGEKVFLECVQDMDHENMFWYRQDPGLGLRLIYFSYDVKMKEKGDIPEGYSVSREKKERFSLILESASTNQTSMYLCASSPRAQKQFFGPGTRLTVL.

Ten or more counts support this clonotype. V gene TRBV10-2 combines with J gene TRBJ2-6; D gene uncertain. V lost 6 bases and J lost 2, with 8 bases in between. CDR1 and CDR2 from the germline V gene are WSHSY and SAAADI. The CDR3 totals 14 residues. The CDR3 here is CASRPVAGANVLTF. DNA of the CDR3: TGCGCCAGCAGACCGGTGGCTGGGGCCAACGTCCTGACTTTC.

This clonotype is deemed medium-sized. V and J are TRBV11-2 and TRBJ2-2; 8 nucleotides agree with TRBD1. The germline V gene has CDR1 SGHAT and CDR2 FQNNGV. This CDR3 contains 15 residues. Trimming removed 8 bases from V and 6 bases from J; junction bases left unmatched: 11. The CDR3, as DNA: TGTGCCAGCGGACGGACAGGGCTGAGTGCCGGGGAGCTGTTTTTT. Protein product: CASGRTGLSAGELFF.

This clonotype was counted ten times or more. Relative to the germline gene, one junction end is altered; a read error may explain this. The V and J genes are TRBV3-1 and TRBJ2-5, with D possibly TRBD1 on 6 matching bases. Germline CDR1 and CDR2: LGHDT and YNNKEL (reference sequence). The CDR3 extends over 14 amino acids. CDR3 region: CASSFRDIQDTQYF. The CDR3 nucleotides are TGTGCCAGCAGCTTCCGGGACATCCAAGACACCCAGTACTTT.

This clonotype occurred many times. This rearrangement joins TRBV3-1 to TRBJ1-5, with D possibly TRBD1 on 5 matching bases. V lost 3 bases and J 7 bases, leaving 10 bases between the germline ends. This CDR3 is built from 13 residues. Germline-derived CDR1 and CDR2 are LGHDT and YNNKEL (reference sequence). The CDR3 reads CASSHFDSQPQHF. CDR3 coding DNA: TGTGCCAGCAGCCACTTCGACAGCCAGCCCCAGCATTTT.